The 21 T cell receptor beta chains below all came from one sample that was sequenced in a study of OX40 agonist ivuxolimab in advanced cancers. The method was immunoSEQ multiplex PCR; TCRdb's version includes in-frame clones alone and lacks a portion of them. Of 69,000 or so clones in the sample, about 85% were seen once. Specimen: CD4+ or CD8+ T cells sorted from blood, collected in a trial of the OX40 agonist ivuxolimab. The receptors here all came from an adult with an advanced solid tumor such as melanoma, head and neck, liver or kidney cancer.

This chain joins TRBV4-1 and TRBJ2-3; 9 bases are a match to TRBD2. The CDR3 runs to 19 residues. The V gene's germline CDR1 is MGHRA and CDR2 YSYEKL. Unmatched junction bases numbered 10, after V lost 0 bases and J lost 0 bases. CDR3 in DNA: TGCGCCAGCAGCCAAGATCGGAGGGCTAGCGGGACTAGCACAGATACGCAGTATTTT. The encoded protein is CASSQDRRASGTSTDTQYF.

The V call is TRBV9, the J call TRBJ1-2; 7 nucleotides align to TRBD1. The V segment lost 4 bases and the J segment 4 bases; nucleotides outside the gene matches: 7. The CDR3 sequence is 14 residues long. CDR1 is SGDLS, CDR2 YYNGEE, per germline. The CDR3 DNA reads TGTGCCAGCAGCCCTACAGGGGACAGCTATGGCTACACCTTC. It specifies CASSPTGDSYGYTF.

This chain connects TRBV6-1 to TRBJ2-5; TRBD2 is a possible D gene (7 bases). The germline V gene encodes CDR1 MNHNS and CDR2 SASEGT. V was pared by 8 bases and J by 2 bases, with 12 bases between. The CDR3 is 13 residues long. CDR3 amino acids: CASEGGGQETQYF. The CDR3 bases are TGTGCCAGCGAGGGGGGAGGGCAAGAGACCCAGTACTTC.

V gene TRBV29-1 combines with J gene TRBJ2-1, with D perhaps being TRBD1 or TRBD2 (7 bases each). Trimming left V 7 bases short and J 1 base short, with 20 bases between. Germline loops: CDR1 SQVTM, CDR2 ANQGSEA. CDR3 length: 16 residues. The CDR3 bases are TGCAGCGCCAGAGGAGGGGGGGGACAGTCCTACAATGAGCAGTTCTTC. Translating gives CSARGGGGQSYNEQFF.

Turning to this clone: Mismatch with germline at one junction end may stem from a read error. The rearrangement links TRBV6-5 to TRBJ1-2; 7 bases fit TRBD1. The germline gives CDR1 MNHEY, CDR2 SVGAGI. The CDR3 consists of 14 residues. CDR3 amino acids: CASSYSKTAGGRYF. The CDR3 region has the DNA TGTGCCAGCAGTTACTCGAAGACGGCAGGGGGAAGATACTTC.

The CDR3 sequence is CASSQPDADTQYF. DNA for the CDR3: TGCGCCAGCAGCCAGCCAGATGCAGATACGCAGTATTTT. The rearrangement uses TRBV5-1 and TRBJ2-3; no clear D. This CDR3 comprises 13 residues. The ends were cut back, 4 bases at V and 4 bases at J, with 10 bases in the middle. From germline, CDR1 is SGHRS and CDR2 YFSETQ.

The chain combines TRBV5-1 with TRBJ1-1; tentatively, D is TRBD1 (6 bases). The CDR3 is 16 residues long. Looked up from germline, CDR1 is SGHRS and CDR2 is YFSETQ. Trimming pared 0 bases from V and 4 bases from J, leaving 16 bases between. Written as DNA, the CDR3 is TGCGCCAGCAGCTTGGTCCCAGGGGAATGGGGCACTGAAGCTTTCTTT. This codes for CASSLVPGEWGTEAFF.

The rearrangement links TRBV7-9 to TRBJ1-2; a possible D gene is TRBD1 (5 bases). In germline, CDR1 is SEHNR, CDR2 FQNEAQ (reference sequence). Trimming left V 5 bases short and J 6 bases short, with 19 bases between. The CDR3 is 15 residues long. CDR3 sequence (DNA): TGTGCCAGCAGCCGGATGGCCCCAGGGCCGGATGGCTACACCTTC. Translation: CASSRMAPGPDGYTF.

CDR3 DNA: TGTGCCAGCAGTATGGGGCGAAACACTGAAGCTTTCTTT. Encoded protein: CASSMGRNTEAFF. The V gene is TRBV7-8, the J gene TRBJ1-1, with D possibly being TRBD1 (5 bases). Trimming removed 6 bases from V and 2 bases from J, with 10 bases in between. The CDR3 is 13 residues long. CDR1 is SGHVS, CDR2 FQNEAQ, per germline.

The chain uses TRBV19 and TRBJ2-7; D is possibly TRBD1 (5 bases). Trimming removed 1 base from V and 2 bases from J, with 12 bases in between. From germline, CDR1 is LNHDA and CDR2 SQIVND (reference sequence). This CDR3 spans 15 amino acids. This CDR3 is CASSIGAQAPYEQYF. The CDR3 DNA is TGTGCCAGTAGTATAGGGGCACAGGCCCCCTACGAGCAGTACTTC.

The count of this clone is one. V gene TRBV6-8 combines with J gene TRBJ2-5; TRBD1 aligns across 8 bases. Germline CDR1 is MNHGY and CDR2 is SAAAGT. V shed 6 bases and J 0 bases; nucleotides not matched to a gene: 15. This CDR3 comprises 18 residues. CDR3 sequence: CASRYWDRDRQYQETQYF. The CDR3 DNA reads as TGTGCCAGCAGGTATTGGGACCGGGACAGGCAGTACCAAGAGACCCAGTACTTC.

The rearrangement uses TRBV2 and TRBJ1-3, with D unclear. CDR1 is SNHLY, CDR2 FYNNEI, per germline. The CDR3 length is 14 residues. V lost 4 bases to trimming and J lost 4 bases, with 11 bases between them. CDR3 sequence: CASSVTGAGNTIYF. The CDR3, as DNA: TGTGCCAGCAGTGTAACGGGTGCCGGAAACACCATATATTTT.

V and J are TRBV6-1 and TRBJ1-2, with D maybe TRBD1 (5 bases). The CDR3 is 14 residues long. Germline CDR1 is MNHNS and CDR2 is SASEGT. V lost 2 bases to trimming and J lost 6 bases, with 13 bases between them. DNA of the CDR3: TGTGCCAGCAGTGAAAACAGGCAGGTGAATGGCTACACCTTC. It yields the protein CASSENRQVNGYTF.

This CDR3 is CASSSLGRAGGYTF. The CDR3 coding sequence is TGCGCCAGCAGCTCCCTCGGCAGGGCGGGGGGCTACACCTTC. V and J are TRBV5-1 and TRBJ1-2, with a possible D match to TRBD1 (5 bases). The V end lost 3 bases, the J end lost 8 bases, and 17 bases lay between the germline ends. CDR1 and CDR2 from the germline V gene are SGHRS and YFSETQ. The CDR3 covers 14 residues.

This chain links TRBV5-4 with TRBJ2-4; tentatively, D is TRBD1 (6 bases). CDR3 length: 15 amino acids. V lost 1 base to trimming and J lost 2 bases, with 10 bases between them. CDR1 is SGHNT, CDR2 YYREEE, per germline (reference sequence). The CDR3 loop is CASSLQGGTKNIQYF. CDR3 nucleotides: TGTGCCAGCAGCTTGCAAGGGGGAACCAAAAACATTCAGTACTTC.

This clone turned up a few times. The J gene is TRBJ1-5, the V gene TRBV11-2; 11 positions agree with TRBD1. V shed 5 bases, J shed 6 bases, and the junction held 6 bases outside the gene matches. Germline CDR1 SGHAT, CDR2 FQNNGV. The CDR3 has 15 amino acids. The CDR3 sequence: CASSVGQGAVQPQHF. Here the CDR3 DNA reads TGTGCCAGCAGCGTCGGACAGGGGGCCGTTCAGCCCCAGCATTTT.

The J gene is TRBJ2-1, the V gene TRBV19; perhaps D is TRBD1 or TRBD2 (5 bases each). V was trimmed by 2 bases and J by 7 bases, leaving 6 bases between them. The germline gives CDR1 LNHDA, CDR2 SQIVND (reference sequence). The CDR3 is 12 amino acids. DNA for the CDR3: TGTGCCAGTAGTATATGGGGGAATGAGCAGTTCTTC. The encoded protein is CASSIWGNEQFF.

The chain couples TRBV19 to TRBJ1-5; D is possibly TRBD1 (5 bases). This CDR3 is built from 16 residues. The germline gives CDR1 LNHDA, CDR2 SQIVND (reference sequence). The ends were cut back, 7 bases at V and 3 bases at J, with 19 bases in the middle. DNA of the CDR3: TGTGCCAGTATGGCGCAGGGAGGGTCGGTCAATCAGCCCCAGCATTTT. Translating gives CASMAQGGSVNQPQHF.

This CDR3 is CASSSRQGWEQYF. For the CDR3, the DNA is TGTGCCAGCAGCTCACGACAGGGGTGGGAGCAGTACTTC. The chain links TRBV11-2 to TRBJ2-7, with 8 nucleotides matching TRBD1. CDR3 length equals 13 residues. Germline CDR1 and CDR2: SGHAT and FQNNGV. Losses at the gene ends were 4 bases for V and 7 bases for J; bases not matched to a gene: 6.

This chain links TRBV6-5 with TRBJ1-3; weak D call: TRBD1 (5 bases). The CDR3 extends over 15 amino acids. Trimming removed 4 bases at V and 4 bases at J, with 14 bases between. The germline V gene has CDR1 MNHEY and CDR2 SVGAGI. The CDR3 DNA sequence: TGTGCCAGCAGTTCGTTGGGGGGATCGGGAAACACCATATATTTT. Translation: CASSSLGGSGNTIYF.

The chain couples TRBV11-2 to TRBJ2-3; TRBD2 matches 9 bases. Germline V lookup: CDR1 SGHAT, CDR2 FQNNGV. This CDR3 spans 16 amino acids. The V and J ends lost 1 base and 7 bases, in that order; junction bases with no gene match: 9. CDR3 in amino acids: CASSLGGRGIGNTQYF. In DNA form, the CDR3 reads TGTGCCAGCAGCTTAGGCGGGAGGGGGATAGGGAATACGCAGTATTTT.